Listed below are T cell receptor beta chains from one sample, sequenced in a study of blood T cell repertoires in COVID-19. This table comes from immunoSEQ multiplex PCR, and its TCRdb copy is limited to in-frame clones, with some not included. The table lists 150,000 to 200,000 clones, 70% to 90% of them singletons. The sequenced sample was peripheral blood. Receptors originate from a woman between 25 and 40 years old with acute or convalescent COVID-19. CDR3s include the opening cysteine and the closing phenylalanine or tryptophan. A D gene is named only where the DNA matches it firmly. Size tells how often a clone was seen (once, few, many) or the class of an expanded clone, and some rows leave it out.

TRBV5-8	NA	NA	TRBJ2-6	CASSLGLPGANVLTF	TGTGCCAGCAGCTTGGGACTCCCTGGGGCCAACGTCCTGACTTTC
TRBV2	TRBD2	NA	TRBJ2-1	CASSGGLAGVQFF	TGTGCCAGCAGCGGCGGACTAGCGGGAGTTCAGTTCTTC
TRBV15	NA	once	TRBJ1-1	CATSSSRGNTEAFF	TGTGCCACCAGCAGCAGTAGGGGGAACACTGAAGCTTTCTTT
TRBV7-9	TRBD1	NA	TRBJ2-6	CASSLRLGQGARGANVLTF	TGTGCCAGCAGCTTACGCTTGGGACAGGGGGCGCGAGGGGCCAACGTCCTGACTTTC
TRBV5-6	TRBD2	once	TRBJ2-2	CASSLRWGGTGELFF	TGTGCCAGCAGCCTTCGTTGGGGGGGCACCGGGGAGCTGTTTTTT
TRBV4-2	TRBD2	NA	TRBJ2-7	CASSQDGSGSSYEQYF	TGTGCCAGCAGCCAAGATGGTAGCGGGAGCTCCTACGAGCAGTACTTC
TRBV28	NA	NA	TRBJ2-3	CASRGLLVPTDTQYF	TGTGCCTCACGCGGGTTACTGGTACCCACAGATACGCAGTATTTT
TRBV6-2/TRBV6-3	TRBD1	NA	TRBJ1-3	CASSYSGGSDGNTIYF	TGTGCCAGCAGTTACTCAGGGGGCTCGGATGGAAACACCATATATTTT
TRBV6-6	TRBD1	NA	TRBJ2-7	CASSRDRGRYEQYF	TGTGCCAGCAGCCGAGACAGGGGCCGTTACGAGCAGTACTTC
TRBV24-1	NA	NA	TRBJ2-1	CATSDLKGDSSSYNEQFF	TGTGCCACCAGTGATTTGAAAGGGGATTCGAGCTCCTACAATGAGCAGTTCTTC
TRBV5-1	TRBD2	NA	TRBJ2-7	CASSSGPSGSYEQYF	TGCGCCAGCAGCTCAGGGCCTAGCGGGAGCTACGAGCAGTACTTC
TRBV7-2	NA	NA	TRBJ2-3	CASSLLDTQYF	TGTGCCAGCAGCTTACTCGATACGCAGTATTTT
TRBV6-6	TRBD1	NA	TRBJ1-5	CASRPGQGHQPQHF	TGTGCCAGCAGACCGGGACAGGGTCATCAGCCCCAGCATTTT
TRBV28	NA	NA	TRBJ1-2	CASRSSGGGYGYTF	TGTGCCAGCAGATCGTCCGGAGGTGGGTATGGCTACACCTTC
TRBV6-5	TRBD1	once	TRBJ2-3	CASATGADTDTQYF	TGTGCCAGTGCGACAGGGGCGGACACAGATACGCAGTATTTT
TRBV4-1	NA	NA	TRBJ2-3	CASSQGLGGGVTTDTQYF	TGCGCCAGCAGCCAAGGTCTTGGCGGCGGAGTAACTACAGATACGCAGTATTTT
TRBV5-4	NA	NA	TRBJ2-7	CASSFGDMPYEQYF	TGTGCCAGCAGCTTTGGGGACATGCCTTACGAGCAGTACTTC
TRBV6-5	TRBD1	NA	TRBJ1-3	CALWTGVSGNTIYF	TGTGCCTTGTGGACAGGAGTTTCTGGAAACACCATATATTTT
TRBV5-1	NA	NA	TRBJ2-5	CASRQGLLETQYF	TGCGCCAGCCGCCAGGGCTTATTAGAGACCCAGTACTTC
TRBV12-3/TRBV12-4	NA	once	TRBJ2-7	CASSFEGGQYF	TGTGCCAGCAGTTTTGAAGGCGGGCAGTACTTC
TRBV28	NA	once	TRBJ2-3	CASGFTGLGTDTQYF	TGTGCCAGCGGATTCACCGGGTTGGGCACAGATACGCAGTATTTT
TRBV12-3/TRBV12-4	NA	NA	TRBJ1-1	CASSFSEVRTFF	TGTGCCAGCAGTTTTTCAGAGGTTAGAACTTTCTTT
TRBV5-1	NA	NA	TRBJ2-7	CASSLLQGPYEQYF	TGCGCCAGCAGCTTGCTCCAGGGGCCTTACGAGCAGTACTTC
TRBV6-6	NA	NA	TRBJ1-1	CASSTKTRQEAFF	TGTGCCAGCAGTACTAAAACAAGGCAAGAAGCTTTCTTT
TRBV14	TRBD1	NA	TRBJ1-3	CASSHRDRRNTIYF	TGTGCCAGCAGTCACCGGGACAGGAGAAACACCATATATTTT
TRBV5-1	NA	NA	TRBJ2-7	CASSSDRDWPHEQYF	TGCGCCAGCAGCTCAGACCGGGACTGGCCCCACGAGCAGTACTTC
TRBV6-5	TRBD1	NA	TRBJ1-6	CASREGAGMNSPLHF	TGTGCCAGCAGGGAGGGGGCAGGGATGAATTCACCCCTCCACTTT
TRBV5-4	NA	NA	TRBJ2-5	CASSFSGEETQYF	TGTGCCAGCAGCTTTTCAGGCGAAGAGACCCAGTACTTC
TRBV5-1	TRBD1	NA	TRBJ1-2	CASSNQGAPGYTF	TGCGCCAGCAGCAACCAGGGGGCGCCGGGCTACACCTTC
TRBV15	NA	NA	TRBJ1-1	CATSRDRVVGEAFF	TGTGCCACCAGCAGAGATCGTGTTGTCGGTGAAGCTTTCTTT
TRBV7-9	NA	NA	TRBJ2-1	CASSLFGGDEQFF	TGTGCCAGCAGCTTATTCGGGGGAGATGAGCAGTTCTTC
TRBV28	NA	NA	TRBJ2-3	CASRLQGNTQYF	TGTGCCAGCAGATTACAGGGAAATACGCAGTATTTT
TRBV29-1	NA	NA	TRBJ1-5	CSVEDFQGIGSNQPQHF	TGCAGCGTTGAAGATTTCCAGGGTATAGGTAGCAATCAGCCCCAGCATTTT
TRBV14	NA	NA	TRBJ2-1	CASGQGHRYNEQFF	TGTGCCAGTGGCCAGGGGCACAGATACAATGAGCAGTTCTTC
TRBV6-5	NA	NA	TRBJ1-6	CASRLSSYNSPLHF	TGTGCCAGCCGACTTAGCTCCTATAATTCACCCCTCCACTTT
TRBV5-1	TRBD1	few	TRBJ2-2	CASSEGAGGELFF	TGCGCCAGCAGCGAGGGGGCTGGCGGGGAGCTGTTTTTT
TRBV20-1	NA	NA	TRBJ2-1	CSASDPKGGNEQFF	TGCAGTGCTAGTGATCCAAAGGGAGGCAATGAGCAGTTCTTC
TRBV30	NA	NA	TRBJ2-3	CAWSLSPDTQYF	TGTGCCTGGAGTCTCAGTCCAGATACGCAGTATTTT
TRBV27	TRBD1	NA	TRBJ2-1	CASSTYRGPWGNEQFF	TGTGCCAGCAGTACCTATAGGGGGCCTTGGGGGAATGAGCAGTTCTTC
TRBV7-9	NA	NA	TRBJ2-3	CASSSLSTDTQYF	TGTGCCAGCAGCTCGCTAAGCACAGATACGCAGTATTTT
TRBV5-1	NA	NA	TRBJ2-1	CASSFGSINNEQFF	TGCGCCAGCAGCTTCGGGTCTATCAACAATGAGCAGTTCTTC
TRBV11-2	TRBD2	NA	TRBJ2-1	CASNLAGGGLYNEQFF	TGTGCCAGCAACCTAGCCGGGGGAGGGCTCTACAATGAGCAGTTCTTC
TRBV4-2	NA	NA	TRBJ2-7	CASSQPGGPYEQYF	TGTGCCAGCAGCCAACCCGGCGGGCCCTACGAGCAGTACTTC
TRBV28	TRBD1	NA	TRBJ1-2	CASTPGQGTVGYTF	TGTGCCAGCACTCCGGGACAGGGGACGGTCGGCTACACCTTC
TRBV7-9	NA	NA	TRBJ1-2	CASSYLNGPGYTF	TGTGCCAGCAGCTATCTTAACGGTCCTGGCTACACCTTC
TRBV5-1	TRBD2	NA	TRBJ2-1	CASSDLAGGDNEQFF	TGCGCCAGCAGCGATTTAGCGGGAGGCGACAATGAGCAGTTCTTC
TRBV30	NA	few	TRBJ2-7	CAWSREGQPYEQYF	TGTGCCTGGAGCCGGGAAGGACAGCCCTACGAGCAGTACTTC
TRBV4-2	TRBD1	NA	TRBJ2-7	CASSQRQGAFEQYF	TGTGCCAGCAGCCAAAGGCAGGGGGCCTTTGAGCAGTACTTC
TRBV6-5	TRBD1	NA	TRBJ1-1	CASSYDRGETEAFF	TGTGCCAGCAGTTACGACAGGGGAGAGACTGAAGCTTTCTTT
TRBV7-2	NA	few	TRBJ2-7	CASSLSGISSYEQYF	TGTGCCAGCAGCTTAAGTGGTATCAGCTCCTACGAGCAGTACTTC
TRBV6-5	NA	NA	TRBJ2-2	CATMGRRTGELFF	TGTGCCACAATGGGGAGGAGAACCGGGGAGCTGTTTTTT
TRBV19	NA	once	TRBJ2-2	CASNQGLGTGELFF	TGTGCCAGTAACCAGGGGCTAGGCACCGGGGAGCTGTTTTTT